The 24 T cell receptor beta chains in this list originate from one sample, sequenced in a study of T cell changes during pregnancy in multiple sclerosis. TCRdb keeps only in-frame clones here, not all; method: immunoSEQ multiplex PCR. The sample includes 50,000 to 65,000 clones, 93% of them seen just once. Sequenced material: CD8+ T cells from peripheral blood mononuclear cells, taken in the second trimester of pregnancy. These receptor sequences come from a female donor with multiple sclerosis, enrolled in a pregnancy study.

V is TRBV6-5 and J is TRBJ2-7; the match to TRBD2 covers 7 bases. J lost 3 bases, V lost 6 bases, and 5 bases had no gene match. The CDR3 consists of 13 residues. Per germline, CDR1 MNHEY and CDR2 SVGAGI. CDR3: CASSPTSSYEQYF. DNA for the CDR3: TGTGCCAGCAGCCCGACTAGCAGCTACGAGCAGTACTTC.

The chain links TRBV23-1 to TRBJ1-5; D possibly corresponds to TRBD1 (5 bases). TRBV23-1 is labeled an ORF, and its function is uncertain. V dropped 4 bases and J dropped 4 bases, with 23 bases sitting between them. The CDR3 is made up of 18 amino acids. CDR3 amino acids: CASSLPTSVVRENQPQHF. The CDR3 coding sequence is TGCGCCAGCAGTCTTCCGACTTCGGTGGTCAGGGAAAATCAGCCCCAGCATTTT.

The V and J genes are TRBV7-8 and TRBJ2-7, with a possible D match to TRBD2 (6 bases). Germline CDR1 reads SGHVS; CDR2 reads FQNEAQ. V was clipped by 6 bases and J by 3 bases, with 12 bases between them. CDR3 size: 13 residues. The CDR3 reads CASSPGTGYEQYF. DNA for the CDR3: TGTGCCAGCAGTCCCGGGACTGGCTACGAGCAGTACTTC.

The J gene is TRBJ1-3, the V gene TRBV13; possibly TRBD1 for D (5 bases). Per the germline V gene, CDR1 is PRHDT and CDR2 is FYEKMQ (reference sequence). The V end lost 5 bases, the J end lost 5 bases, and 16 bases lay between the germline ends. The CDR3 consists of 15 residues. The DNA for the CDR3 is TGTGCCAGCAGCCTGTACAGGCGAGGAAGAAACACCATATATTTT. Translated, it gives CASSLYRRGRNTIYF.

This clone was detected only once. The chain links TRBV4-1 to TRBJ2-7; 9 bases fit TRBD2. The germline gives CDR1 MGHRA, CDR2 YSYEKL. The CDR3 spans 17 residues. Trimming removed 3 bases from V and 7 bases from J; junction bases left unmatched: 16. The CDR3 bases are TGCGCCAGCAGCCAGGAGTCCTCGGGACTAGCAGGACTTGAGCAGTACTTC. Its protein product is CASSQESSGLAGLEQYF.

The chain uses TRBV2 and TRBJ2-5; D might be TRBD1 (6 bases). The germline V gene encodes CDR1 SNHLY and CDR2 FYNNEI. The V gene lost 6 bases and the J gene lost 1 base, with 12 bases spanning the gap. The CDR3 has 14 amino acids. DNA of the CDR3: TGTGCCAGCAGGAGTGGACAGTCCCAAGAGACCCAGTACTTC. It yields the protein CASRSGQSQETQYF.

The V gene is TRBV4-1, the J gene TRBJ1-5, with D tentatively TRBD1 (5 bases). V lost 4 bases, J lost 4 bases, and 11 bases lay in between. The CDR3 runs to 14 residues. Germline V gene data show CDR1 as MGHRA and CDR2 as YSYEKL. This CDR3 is CASSRVGANQPQHF. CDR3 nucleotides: TGCGCCAGCAGCCGGGTTGGGGCAAATCAGCCCCAGCATTTT.

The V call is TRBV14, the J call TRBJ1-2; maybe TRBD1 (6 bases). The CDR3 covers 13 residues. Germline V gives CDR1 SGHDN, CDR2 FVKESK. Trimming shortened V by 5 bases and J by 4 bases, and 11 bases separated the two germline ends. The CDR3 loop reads CASSYGQFYGYTF. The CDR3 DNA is TGTGCCAGCAGCTACGGACAGTTCTATGGCTACACCTTC. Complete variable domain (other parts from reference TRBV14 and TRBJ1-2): EAGVTQFPSHSVIEKGQTVTLRCDPISGHDNLYWYRRVMGKEIKFLLHFVKESKQDESGMPNNRFLAERTGGTYSTLKVQPAELEDSGVYFCASSYGQFYGYTFGSGTRLTVV.

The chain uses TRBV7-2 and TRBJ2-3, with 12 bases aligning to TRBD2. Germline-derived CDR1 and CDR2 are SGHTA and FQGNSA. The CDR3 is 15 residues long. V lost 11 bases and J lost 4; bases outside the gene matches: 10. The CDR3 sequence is CASEILAGGPDTQYF. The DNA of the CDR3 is TGTGCCTCTGAAATACTAGCGGGAGGCCCAGATACGCAGTATTTT.

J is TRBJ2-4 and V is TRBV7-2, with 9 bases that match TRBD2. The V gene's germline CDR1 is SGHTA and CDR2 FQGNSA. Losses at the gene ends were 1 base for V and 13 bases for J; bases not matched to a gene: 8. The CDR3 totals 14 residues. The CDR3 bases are TGTGCCAGCAGCTTAGGGGGCGGGAGGGCCTGGCAGTACTTC. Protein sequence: CASSLGGGRAWQYF. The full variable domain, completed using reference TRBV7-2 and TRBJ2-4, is GAGVSQSPSNKVTEKGKDVELRCDPISGHTALYWYRQSLGQGLEFLIYFQGNSAPDKSGLPSDRFSAERTGGSVSTLTIQRTQQEDSAVYLCASSLGGGRAWQYFGAGTRLSVL.

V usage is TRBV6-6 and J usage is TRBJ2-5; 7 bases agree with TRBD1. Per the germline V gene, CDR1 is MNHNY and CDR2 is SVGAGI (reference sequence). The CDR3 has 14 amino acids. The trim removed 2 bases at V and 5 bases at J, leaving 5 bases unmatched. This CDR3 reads CASSYTGAGETQYF. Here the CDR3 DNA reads TGTGCCAGCAGTTACACAGGGGCGGGCGAGACCCAGTACTTC.

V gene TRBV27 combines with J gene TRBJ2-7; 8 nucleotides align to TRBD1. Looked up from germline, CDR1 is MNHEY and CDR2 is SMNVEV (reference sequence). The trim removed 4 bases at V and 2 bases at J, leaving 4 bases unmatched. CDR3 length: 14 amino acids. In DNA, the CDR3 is TGTGCCAGCAGTTGGACAGGGAGCGCCTACGAGCAGTACTTC. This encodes CASSWTGSAYEQYF.

Here the CDR3 DNA reads TGTGCCAGTAGTATGCGGCAGGGCTACGAGCAGTACTTC. Amino acid sequence: CASSMRQGYEQYF. V and J are TRBV19 and TRBJ2-7, with D possibly being TRBD1 (5 bases). The V end lost 3 bases, the J end lost 3 bases, and 9 bases lay between the germline ends. Germline V lookup: CDR1 LNHDA, CDR2 SQIVND (reference sequence). This CDR3 comprises 13 residues.

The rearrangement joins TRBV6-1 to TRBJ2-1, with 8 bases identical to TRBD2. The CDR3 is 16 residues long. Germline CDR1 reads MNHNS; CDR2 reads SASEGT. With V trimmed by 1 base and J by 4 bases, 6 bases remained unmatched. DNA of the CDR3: TGTGCCAGCAGTGAAGAGGAACTAGCGGTATACAATGAGCAGTTCTTC. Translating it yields CASSEEELAVYNEQFF.

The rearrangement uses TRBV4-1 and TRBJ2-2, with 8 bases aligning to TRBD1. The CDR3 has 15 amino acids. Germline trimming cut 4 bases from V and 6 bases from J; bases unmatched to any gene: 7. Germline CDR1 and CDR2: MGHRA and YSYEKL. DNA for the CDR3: TGCGCCAGCAGCCTAAGGACAGGGCGGGCCGGGGAGCTGTTTTTT. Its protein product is CASSLRTGRAGELFF.

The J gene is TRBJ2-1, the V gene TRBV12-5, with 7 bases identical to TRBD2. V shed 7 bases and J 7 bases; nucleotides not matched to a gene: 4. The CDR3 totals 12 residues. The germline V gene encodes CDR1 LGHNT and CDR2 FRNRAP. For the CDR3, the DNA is TGTGCTAGTGAAGGACTAGGGAATGAGCAGTTCTTC. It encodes CASEGLGNEQFF. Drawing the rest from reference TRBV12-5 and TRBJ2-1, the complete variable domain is DARVTQTPRHKVTEMGQEVTMRCQPILGHNTVFWYRQTMMQGLELLAYFRNRAPLDDSGMPKDRFSAEMPDATLATLKIQPSEPRDSAVYFCASEGLGNEQFFGPGTRLTVL.

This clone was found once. CDR3 in amino acids: CSAQGNGAEAFF. The CDR3 bases are TGCAGCGCCCAGGGGAATGGCGCTGAAGCTTTCTTT. The chain joins TRBV29-1 to TRBJ1-1, with D possibly matching TRBD1 (6 bases). V was trimmed by 7 bases and J by 6 bases, leaving 15 bases between them. This CDR3 spans 12 amino acids. Germline lookup yields CDR1 SQVTM and CDR2 ANQGSEA.

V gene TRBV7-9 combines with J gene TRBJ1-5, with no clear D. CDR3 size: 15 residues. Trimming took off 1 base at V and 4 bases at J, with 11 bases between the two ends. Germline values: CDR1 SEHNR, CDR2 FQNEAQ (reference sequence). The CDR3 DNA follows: TGTGCCAGCAGCTTAGAGTGGGGAGGGAATCAGCCCCAGCATTTT. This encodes CASSLEWGGNQPQHF.

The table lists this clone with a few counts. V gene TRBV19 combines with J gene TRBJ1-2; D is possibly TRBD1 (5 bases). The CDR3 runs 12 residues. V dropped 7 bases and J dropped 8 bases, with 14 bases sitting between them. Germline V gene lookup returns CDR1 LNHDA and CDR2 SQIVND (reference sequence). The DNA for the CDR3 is TGTGCCAGTAATCAGGGTTTGAACGGCTACACCTTC. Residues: CASNQGLNGYTF.

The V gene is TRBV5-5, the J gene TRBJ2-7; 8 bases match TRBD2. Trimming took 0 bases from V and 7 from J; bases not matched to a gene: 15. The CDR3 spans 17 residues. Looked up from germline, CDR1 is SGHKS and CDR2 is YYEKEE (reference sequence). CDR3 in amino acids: CASSLDSSPSGYGEQYF. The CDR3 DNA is TGTGCCAGCAGCTTGGATAGCTCCCCTAGCGGGTACGGGGAGCAGTACTTC.

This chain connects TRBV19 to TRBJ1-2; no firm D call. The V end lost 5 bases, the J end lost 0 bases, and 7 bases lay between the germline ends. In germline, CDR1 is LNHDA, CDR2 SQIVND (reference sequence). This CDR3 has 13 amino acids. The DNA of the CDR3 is TGTGCCAGTAGTCCCGGGACTAACTATGGCTACACCTTC. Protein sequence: CASSPGTNYGYTF.

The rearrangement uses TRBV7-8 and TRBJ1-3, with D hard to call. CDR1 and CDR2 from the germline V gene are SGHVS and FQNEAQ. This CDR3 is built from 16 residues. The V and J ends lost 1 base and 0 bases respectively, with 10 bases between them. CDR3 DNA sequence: TGTGCCAGCAGCTTAGGAGTCGGAGACTCTGGAAACACCATATATTTT. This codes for CASSLGVGDSGNTIYF. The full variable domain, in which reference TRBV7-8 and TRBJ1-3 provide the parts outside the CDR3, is GAGVSQSPRYKVAKRGQDVALRCDPISGHVSLFWYQQALGQGPEFLTYFQNEAQLDKSGLPSDRFFAERPEGSVSTLKIQRTQQEDSAVYLCASSLGVGDSGNTIYFGEGSWLTVV.

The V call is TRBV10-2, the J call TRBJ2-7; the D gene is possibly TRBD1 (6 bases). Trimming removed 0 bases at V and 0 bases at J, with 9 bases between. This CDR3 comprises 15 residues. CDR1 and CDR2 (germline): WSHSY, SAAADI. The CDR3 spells CASSESGAGSYEQYF. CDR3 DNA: TGCGCCAGCAGTGAGTCGGGGGCGGGCTCCTACGAGCAGTACTTC.

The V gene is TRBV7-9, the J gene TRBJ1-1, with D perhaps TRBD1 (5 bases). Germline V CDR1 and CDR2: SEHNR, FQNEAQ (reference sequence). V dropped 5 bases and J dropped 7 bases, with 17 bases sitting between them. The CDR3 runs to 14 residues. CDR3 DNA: TGTGCCAGCAGCCCGACGTACGGGGGTGTTGAAGCTTTCTTT. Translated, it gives CASSPTYGGVEAFF.